This paragraph covers one T cell receptor (beta chain) sequence. The assay was immunoSEQ multiplex PCR, and TCRdb's table has in-frame clones only and misses some. The sample lists tens of thousands of clones, approximately 89% occurring once. Germline V lookup: CDR1 MNHEY, CDR2 SMNVEV (reference sequence). Trimming removed 6 bases from V and 3 bases from J; junction bases left unmatched: 6. CDR3 length equals 14 residues. The sample comes from a study of T cell changes during pregnancy in multiple sclerosis. Sequenced material: CD4+ T cells from peripheral blood mononuclear cells, taken after pregnancy. The V call is TRBV27, the J call TRBJ2-7; TRBD1 aligns across 9 bases. The receptor's source is a female donor in good health, enrolled as a control in a pregnancy study. CDR3 in amino acids: CASRDGTGFYEQYF. CDR3 sequence (DNA): TGTGCCAGCAGGGACGGGACAGGGTTCTACGAGCAGTACTTC.